This entry lists 20 T cell receptor beta chains sequenced from one sample in a study of blood T cells in healthy people across ages. Using a J-beta primer mix together with a sample-barcoded 5' primer, a second PCR was run for about 6 to 11 cycles. TCRdb re-called the 5' RACE reads through MiXCR, storing one row per CDR3 protein. The data hold about 600,000 distinct CDR3 sequences, with under 55% observed a single time. The sequencing sample was made of blood. These receptors were collected from an elderly man in good health.

The chain employs TRBV10-3 and TRBJ1-2; 8 nucleotides align to TRBD1. Looked up from germline, CDR1 is ENHRY and CDR2 is SYGVKD. The ends lost 3 bases at V and 7 bases at J; junction bases unmatched: 7. CDR3 length: 14 amino acids. CDR3 amino acids: CAISEDRGMAGYTF. Here the CDR3 DNA reads TGTGCCATCAGTGAAGACAGGGGCATGGCTGGCTACACCTTC.

This clonotype was picked up a small number of times. The rearrangement joins TRBV3-1 to TRBJ1-2; D gene unclear. The CDR3 runs 14 residues. The V gene lost 4 bases and the J gene lost 5 bases, with 14 bases spanning the gap. The germline gives CDR1 LGHDT, CDR2 YNNKEL (reference sequence). The CDR3 loop reads CASSPGGGSYGYTF. As DNA, the CDR3 is TGTGCCAGCAGCCCCGGTGGAGGGTCGTATGGCTACACCTTC.

This chain uses TRBV20-1 with TRBJ2-7, with D tentatively TRBD1 (6 bases). With 3 bases removed from V and 2 bases from J, the gap between germline ends came to 14 bases. The germline V gene encodes CDR1 DFQATT and CDR2 SNEGSKA (reference sequence). The CDR3 is 14 residues long. CDR3 sequence reads: CSARNRVNPYEQYF. CDR3 DNA sequence: TGCAGTGCTAGGAACAGGGTCAACCCCTACGAGCAGTACTTC.

V is TRBV11-3 and J is TRBJ2-3, with 14 bases that match TRBD2. V lost 4 bases, J lost 0 bases, and 3 bases stayed unmatched. Germline CDR1 reads SGHNT; CDR2 reads YENEEA. The CDR3 has 17 amino acids. CDR3 nucleotide sequence: TGTGCCAGCAGCTCGGGACTAGCGGGAGTGAGCACAGATACGCAGTATTTT. As protein: CASSSGLAGVSTDTQYF.

The chain has TRBV29-1 and TRBJ1-2; 10 bases are a match to TRBD1. Germline V gene sequence: CDR1 SQVTM, CDR2 ANQGSEA. J gave up 7 bases and V 3 bases, and 5 bases lay outside the gene matches. The CDR3 spans 13 residues. Written as DNA, the CDR3 is TGCAGCGTTGAGAGACAGGGGGCAGTTGGCTACACCTTC. It codes for CSVERQGAVGYTF.

This chain connects TRBV4-3 to TRBJ2-1; 12 bases are shared with TRBD2. With 4 bases clipped from V and 8 bases from J, the junction kept 9 bases outside the gene matches. This CDR3 comprises 16 residues. CDR1 is LGHNA and CDR2 is YSLEER in the germline V gene. The CDR3 sequence is CASSRQLAGGVDEQFF. Written as DNA, the CDR3 is TGCGCCAGCAGCCGCCAACTAGCGGGAGGTGTAGATGAGCAGTTCTTC.

The chain links TRBV20-1 to TRBJ1-2; TRBD1 matches at 9 bases. The CDR3 length is 15 residues. Germline values: CDR1 DFQATT, CDR2 SNEGSKA (reference sequence). The V segment lost 5 bases and the J segment 8 bases; nucleotides outside the gene matches: 15. This CDR3 is CSAASPGTGSDGYTF. In nucleotides, the CDR3 is TGCAGTGCTGCAAGCCCCGGGACAGGGAGCGACGGCTACACCTTC.

At least ten counts were recorded for this clonotype. The V call is TRBV6-5, the J call TRBJ1-2; D is possibly TRBD1 (6 bases). The germline V gene encodes CDR1 MNHEY and CDR2 SVGAGI. V was clipped by 0 bases and J by 4 bases, with 12 bases between them. The CDR3 has 15 amino acids. The CDR3 DNA reads TGTGCCAGCAGTTACTCCCCCCAGGGGAGCTATGGCTACACCTTC. Protein sequence: CASSYSPQGSYGYTF.

The rearrangement uses TRBV28 and TRBJ1-1, with 7 bases matching TRBD1. Germline V gene sequence: CDR1 MDHEN, CDR2 SYDVKM. CDR3 length: 14 residues. The V and J ends lost 6 bases and 2 bases, in that order; junction bases with no gene match: 6. The CDR3 nucleotides read TGTGCCAGCAGCGGACAGGAGATAAACACTGAAGCTTTCTTT. Translating it yields CASSGQEINTEAFF.

About this clonotype itself: At one end the junction does not follow the germline gene, possibly because of a read error. V gene TRBV6-1 combines with J gene TRBJ2-1, with TRBD2 matching 13 bases. The CDR3 sequence is 19 residues long. The germline V gene encodes CDR1 MNHNS and CDR2 SASEGT. The CDR3 coding sequence is TGTGCCAGCAGAGAAGCGGGACTAGCGGGGACAAGCTCCTACAATGAGCAGTTCTTC. This codes for CASREAGLAGTSSYNEQFF.

This chain links TRBV4-3 with TRBJ2-3; the D call may be TRBD1 or TRBD2 (6 bases each). Germline assignment: CDR1 LGHNA and CDR2 YSLEER. The CDR3 is 18 residues long. V lost 0 bases and J lost 2, with 18 bases in between. CDR3 residues: CASSQDGESGAYTDTQYF. In nucleotides, the CDR3 is TGCGCCAGCAGCCAAGATGGAGAATCGGGGGCCTACACAGATACGCAGTATTTT.

This clonotype showed up just a few times. The chain couples TRBV5-1 to TRBJ2-5, with D possibly matching TRBD2 (6 bases). The V end was cut by 1 base, the J end by 3 bases, with 22 bases between. Germline V gene sequence: CDR1 SGHRS, CDR2 YFSETQ. This CDR3 has 18 amino acids. The DNA of the CDR3 is TGCGCCAGCAGCTTGAATTATGCTGGAGGGTGGTCGGAAGAGACCCAGTACTTC. Residues: CASSLNYAGGWSEETQYF.

This clonotype was counted many times. This sequence joins TRBV6-6 and TRBJ2-5, with TRBD1 matching 7 bases. The germline V gene has CDR1 MNHNY and CDR2 SVGAGI (reference sequence). The CDR3 is 14 amino acids. After removal of 2 bases from V and 2 bases from J, the junction contained 2 bases not matched to a gene. CDR3 sequence: CASSYRDRQETQYF. The CDR3 DNA follows: TGTGCCAGCAGTTACCGGGACAGACAAGAGACCCAGTACTTC.

This chain joins TRBV7-9 and TRBJ1-1, with D perhaps matching TRBD1 (5 bases). Germline lookup yields CDR1 SEHNR and CDR2 FQNEAQ (reference sequence). CDR3 length: 11 amino acids. The ends were cut back, 5 bases at V and 6 bases at J, with 7 bases in the middle. The CDR3 reads CASSAGPEAFF. Here the CDR3 DNA reads TGTGCCAGCAGCGCAGGGCCTGAAGCTTTCTTT.

This clonotype was counted only a few times. The V call is TRBV7-2, the J call TRBJ2-3; perhaps TRBD1 as D (5 bases). This CDR3 comprises 13 residues. Looked up from germline, CDR1 is SGHTA and CDR2 is FQGNSA. V lost 5 bases and J lost 7, with 13 bases in between. CDR3 residues: CASSGSRGNTQYF. For the CDR3, the DNA is TGTGCCAGCAGCGGCTCTAGGGGAAATACGCAGTATTTT.

V usage is TRBV20-1 and J usage is TRBJ2-7, with 10 nucleotides matching TRBD2. Germline lookup yields CDR1 DFQATT and CDR2 SNEGSKA (reference sequence). CDR3 size: 18 residues. The J segment lost 5 bases and the V segment lost 0 bases, leaving 16 bases of the junction unmatched. The CDR3 is CSARDFQREGLRQNEQYF. The CDR3 DNA reads TGCAGTGCTAGAGATTTCCAGCGGGAGGGCCTAAGACAGAACGAGCAGTACTTC.

Of note for this clonotype: An end of the junction differs from the germline gene, which may be a read error. This chain connects TRBV7-6 to TRBJ2-6; 11 positions match TRBD2. This CDR3 has 17 residues. The germline V gene has CDR1 SGHVS and CDR2 FNYEAQ. The CDR3 nucleotides are TGTGCCAGCGCCCGACTAGCGGGAATCTCTGGGGCCAACGCCCTGACTTTC. The encoded protein is CASARLAGISGANALTF. Full variable domain (rest looked up from reference TRBV7-6 and TRBJ2-6): GAGVSQSPRYKVTKRGQDVALRCDPISGHVSLYWYRQALGQGPEFLTYFNYEAQQDKSGLPNDRFSAERPEGSISTLTIQRTEQRDSAMYRCASARLAGISGANALTFGAGSRLTVL.

This clonotype turned up a few times. The chain is built from TRBV6-2 or TRBV6-3 and TRBJ2-1; 9 bases map to TRBD2. Germline CDR1 is MNHEY and CDR2 is SVGEGT. Unmatched junction bases numbered 7, after V lost 6 bases and J lost 4 bases. The CDR3 sequence is 15 residues long. CDR3 sequence (DNA): TGTGCCAGCAGCGCGATAGCGGGAGCATACAATGAGCAGTTCTTC. It specifies CASSAIAGAYNEQFF.

The V gene is TRBV9, the J gene TRBJ2-5, with TRBD1 matching over 10 bases. With V trimmed by 4 bases and J by 11 bases, 8 bases remained unmatched. The CDR3 contains 13 residues. Germline CDR1 and CDR2: SGDLS and YYNGEE. This CDR3 is CASSHGQGDKQYF. The CDR3 bases are TGTGCCAGCAGCCACGGACAGGGGGATAAGCAGTACTTC.

This clonotype was found a few times. The V call is TRBV12-3 or TRBV12-4, the J call TRBJ2-4; 7 positions agree with TRBD1. The DNA end is a closer match to TRBJ2-7, so the J assignment may be wrong. This CDR3 contains 14 residues. The CDR3 here is CASRTTGRPSEQYF. Here the CDR3 DNA reads TGTGCCAGCAGGACGACAGGGCGCCCTTCCGAGCAGTACTTC.